Listed below are T cell receptor beta chains from one sample, sequenced in a study of T-cell reconstitution after alpha-beta-depleted transplantation in children. Each CDR3 protein gets one entry after TCRdb re-called the PCR reads with MiXCR. Of some 600,000 distinct CDR3 sequences listed, around a sixth were seen once; the top ten hold approximately 1%. This specimen consisted of PBMCs from the stem cell graft donor, obtained from the stem cell graft. The origin of the receptors is a human donor who donated a stem cell graft to a child with acute myeloid leukemia. Both conserved end residues are part of each CDR3. D genes are given only for firm matches.

d_call: -
v_call: TRBV12-3/TRBV12-4
cdr3_length: 16
j_call: TRBJ1-3
cdr3_aa: CASSVRRSGTGNTIYF

d_call: TRBD1
v_call: TRBV11-2
cdr3_length: 18
j_call: TRBJ1-1
cdr3_aa: CASSFRGTRQGVNTEAFF

d_call: TRBD2
v_call: TRBV15
cdr3_length: 15
j_call: TRBJ2-5
cdr3_aa: CATSRGLAGQETQYF

d_call: -
v_call: TRBV20-1
cdr3_length: 13
j_call: TRBJ2-1
cdr3_aa: CSAPARSYNEQFF

d_call: TRBD1
v_call: TRBV5-1
cdr3_length: 15
j_call: TRBJ2-7
cdr3_aa: CASSLDRGSSYEQYF

d_call: -
v_call: TRBV9
cdr3_length: 13
j_call: TRBJ1-3
cdr3_aa: CASSVTSPDTIYF

d_call: -
v_call: TRBV20-1
cdr3_length: 12
j_call: TRBJ2-2
cdr3_aa: CSTRGDTGELFF

d_call: TRBD1
v_call: TRBV7-9
cdr3_length: 16
j_call: TRBJ1-1
cdr3_aa: CASSPGQGYMNTEAFF

d_call: -
v_call: TRBV20-1
cdr3_length: 14
j_call: TRBJ2-1
cdr3_aa: CSAVGLEAHNEQFF

d_call: TRBD2
v_call: TRBV5-1
cdr3_length: 15
j_call: TRBJ2-2
cdr3_aa: CASNSPSGNAGELFF

d_call: -
v_call: TRBV7-9
cdr3_length: 10
j_call: TRBJ1-5
cdr3_aa: CARLDQPQHF

d_call: -
v_call: TRBV5-6
cdr3_length: 16
j_call: TRBJ2-2
cdr3_aa: CASSWESGANTGELFF

d_call: -
v_call: TRBV7-9
cdr3_length: 12
j_call: TRBJ2-1
cdr3_aa: CASSSSDDEQFF

d_call: -
v_call: TRBV20-1
cdr3_length: 12
j_call: TRBJ1-5
cdr3_aa: CSASSGSQPQHF

d_call: TRBD2
v_call: TRBV5-5
cdr3_length: 15
j_call: TRBJ2-2
cdr3_aa: CASSGGVLDTGELFF

d_call: -
v_call: TRBV11-1
cdr3_length: 15
j_call: TRBJ1-1
cdr3_aa: CASSSRNREGTEAFF

d_call: -
v_call: TRBV5-1
cdr3_length: 14
j_call: TRBJ1-2
cdr3_aa: CASSLTGNNYGYTF

d_call: -
v_call: TRBV10-1
cdr3_length: 14
j_call: TRBJ2-4
cdr3_aa: CASSGFSRSDIQYF

d_call: -
v_call: TRBV7-9
cdr3_length: 15
j_call: TRBJ2-7
cdr3_aa: CASSLASQGPHEQSF

d_call: TRBD1
v_call: TRBV5-1
cdr3_length: 15
j_call: TRBJ2-1
cdr3_aa: CASSPSRTGGNEQFF

d_call: -
v_call: TRBV7-2
cdr3_length: 15
j_call: TRBJ2-1
cdr3_aa: CASSLGGDSYNDQFF

d_call: -
v_call: TRBV20-1
cdr3_length: 13
j_call: TRBJ1-1
cdr3_aa: CSASPGPSREAFF

d_call: -
v_call: TRBV7-9
cdr3_length: 13
j_call: TRBJ1-2
cdr3_aa: CASSFDQLYGYTF

d_call: -
v_call: TRBV4-3
cdr3_length: 15
j_call: TRBJ1-6
cdr3_aa: CASSQDPPNNSPLHF

d_call: -
v_call: TRBV5-1
cdr3_length: 15
j_call: TRBJ2-2
cdr3_aa: CASSFRTTNTGELFF

d_call: TRBD1
v_call: TRBV5-6
cdr3_length: 16
j_call: TRBJ2-3
cdr3_aa: CASSHRTGGLGDTQYF

d_call: -
v_call: TRBV20-1
cdr3_length: 13
j_call: TRBJ1-6
cdr3_aa: CSAFGPINSPLHF

d_call: TRBD1
v_call: TRBV9
cdr3_length: 13
j_call: TRBJ1-1
cdr3_aa: CASSSRTGTEAFF

d_call: -
v_call: TRBV25-1
cdr3_length: 15
j_call: TRBJ1-2
cdr3_aa: CASSDGYGAVYGYTF

d_call: TRBD1
v_call: TRBV10-3
cdr3_length: 16
j_call: TRBJ2-1
cdr3_aa: CAIRQPDRASYNEQFF

d_call: -
v_call: TRBV29-1
cdr3_length: 12
j_call: TRBJ2-6
cdr3_aa: CSECSGANVLTF

d_call: -
v_call: TRBV2
cdr3_length: 11
j_call: TRBJ2-1
cdr3_aa: CASSAENEQFF